The 18 T cell receptor beta chains given below trace back to one sample, sequenced in a study of cytomegalovirus exposure and HLA in healthy donors. Researchers ran the PCR with 60 Vbeta and 13 Jbeta primers. Clones were read by immunoSEQ multiplex PCR, and TCRdb kept only the in-frame ones, dropping some. Of approximately 140,000 clones in the sample, 78% were seen once. The material sequenced was PBMCs. The receptor source for this set is a woman between 18 and 29 years old in good health and CMV-seronegative.

The J gene is TRBJ1-1, the V gene TRBV5-1, with D possibly matching TRBD1 (6 bases). Germline V gene sequence: CDR1 SGHRS, CDR2 YFSETQ. The CDR3 consists of 14 residues. The V and J ends lost 5 bases and 2 bases respectively, with 13 bases between them. CDR3 loop: CASRFDRTNTEAFF. The CDR3 nucleotides read TGCGCCAGCAGATTTGACAGGACAAACACTGAAGCTTTCTTT.

J is TRBJ2-7 and V is TRBV7-9, with unresolved D. The CDR3 totals 14 residues. V lost 1 base and J lost 1, with 8 bases in between. Germline CDR1 reads SEHNR; CDR2 reads FQNEAQ (reference sequence). The CDR3 here is CASSLGPLSYEQYF. CDR3 coding DNA: TGTGCCAGCAGCTTAGGTCCCCTATCCTACGAGCAGTACTTC.

The V and J genes are TRBV7-2 and TRBJ1-1; no reliable D call. This CDR3 contains 13 residues. Trimming removed 5 bases at V and 0 bases at J, with 7 bases between. Germline lookup yields CDR1 SGHTA and CDR2 FQGNSA. CDR3 loop: CASSPRLNTEAFF. CDR3 DNA sequence: TGTGCCAGCAGCCCCCGGTTGAACACTGAAGCTTTCTTT.

The chain is built from TRBV25-1 and TRBJ1-1, with a tentative D call TRBD1 (6 bases). The V and J ends lost 4 bases and 4 bases respectively, with 10 bases between them. CDR1 MGHDK and CDR2 SYGVNS come from the germline V gene. This CDR3 is 13 amino acids long. CDR3 nucleotides: TGTGCCAGCAGTGCAGGGGTGGTCACTGAAGCTTTCTTT. Amino acids: CASSAGVVTEAFF.

This clone was found a few times. The chain couples TRBV11-2 to TRBJ1-4; 7 nucleotides match TRBD1. The germline gives CDR1 SGHAT, CDR2 FQNNGV. CDR3 size: 15 residues. J lost 7 bases, V lost 5 bases, and 10 bases had no gene match. CDR3 DNA: TGTGCCAGCAGCACCAACCAGGGGGTGGGTGAAAAACTGTTTTTT. Translated, it gives CASSTNQGVGEKLFF.

The V and J genes are TRBV12-5 and TRBJ2-1, with 10 bases that match TRBD2. CDR1 and CDR2 from the germline V gene are LGHNT and FRNRAP. The CDR3 is made up of 12 amino acids. J was trimmed by 12 bases and V by 6 bases; bases with no gene match: 5. CDR3 nucleotides: TGTGCTAGTGGCCCTAGCGGGAGCCTGCAGTTCTTC. Translation gives CASGPSGSLQFF.

This clone appeared a single time. The CDR3 is CASSPQAGEANEKLFF. The CDR3 nucleotides are TGTGCCAGCAGCCCTCAGGCGGGGGAGGCTAATGAAAAACTGTTTTTT. This rearrangement joins TRBV7-2 to TRBJ1-4, with D possibly matching TRBD1 (5 bases). Germline V CDR1 and CDR2: SGHTA, FQGNSA. There are 16 residues in the CDR3. V dropped 5 bases and J dropped 3 bases, with 16 bases sitting between them.

The CDR3 nucleotides are TGTGCCAGCAGCCGGGACGGGACTAGCGGGAGAGACGAGCAGTACTTC. Residues: CASSRDGTSGRDEQYF. This chain links TRBV7-2 with TRBJ2-7; 14 nucleotides agree with TRBD2. Germline-derived CDR1 and CDR2 are SGHTA and FQGNSA. The CDR3 covers 16 residues. The J segment lost 5 bases and the V segment lost 5 bases, leaving 8 bases of the junction unmatched.

The chain has TRBV27 and TRBJ2-5; D remains unclear. Trimming shortened V by 2 bases and J by 0 bases, and 7 bases separated the two germline ends. Germline V gene data show CDR1 as MNHEY and CDR2 as SMNVEV (reference sequence). The CDR3 totals 14 residues. CDR3 amino acids: CASSLNPYQETQYF. The DNA for the CDR3 is TGTGCCAGCAGTTTAAATCCGTACCAAGAGACCCAGTACTTC.

This clone was detected only a few times. The chain couples TRBV18 to TRBJ2-7, with D tentatively TRBD1 (6 bases). Germline CDR1 reads KGHSH; CDR2 reads LQKENI. The CDR3 consists of 13 residues. V was cut by 4 bases and J by 5 bases, with 12 bases left in between. CDR3 protein: CASSLGQSDEQYF. For the CDR3, the DNA is TGTGCCAGCTCACTCGGACAGAGCGACGAGCAGTACTTC. The full variable domain, completed using reference TRBV18 and TRBJ2-7, is NAGVMQNPRHLVRRRGQEARLRCSPMKGHSHVYWYRQLPEEGLKFMVYLQKENIIDESGMPKERFSAEFPKEGPSILRIQQVVRGDSAAYFCASSLGQSDEQYFGPGTRLTVT.

The rearrangement joins TRBV5-1 to TRBJ2-5, with D perhaps matching TRBD2 (6 bases). CDR1 and CDR2 from the germline V gene are SGHRS and YFSETQ. The CDR3 is 14 residues long. Trimming removed 4 bases at V and 3 bases at J, with 13 bases between. The chain's CDR3 is CASSHFREEETQYF. The CDR3 region has the DNA TGCGCCAGCAGCCACTTCAGGGAGGAAGAGACCCAGTACTTC.

The chain is built from TRBV7-4 and TRBJ2-2; 8 bases line up with TRBD1. CDR3 length: 18 amino acids. V was pared by 5 bases and J by 4 bases, with 15 bases of the junction left unmatched. CDR1 is SGHVT and CDR2 is SQSDAQ in the germline V gene. This CDR3 reads CASSLAEDRVSPTGELFF. For the CDR3, the DNA is TGTGCCAGCAGCCTCGCCGAGGACAGGGTAAGTCCCACCGGGGAGCTGTTTTTT.

The gene calls are TRBV5-8 and TRBJ1-2; D call uncertain. The CDR3 sequence is 14 residues long. Germline V lookup: CDR1 SGHTS, CDR2 YDEGEE. V lost 8 bases and J lost 2, with 16 bases in between. CDR3 protein: CARKEAGVNYGYTF. The CDR3 DNA reads as TGTGCCAGGAAGGAGGCCGGGGTAAACTATGGCTACACCTTC.

V usage is TRBV28 and J usage is TRBJ2-7; 7 positions match TRBD1. Germline lookup yields CDR1 MDHEN and CDR2 SYDVKM. V dropped 6 bases and J dropped 5; count of bases not matched to a gene: 4. CDR3 length: 12 amino acids. CDR3 amino acids: CASRADRDEQYF. CDR3 DNA sequence: TGTGCCAGCAGAGCCGACAGGGACGAGCAGTACTTC. Variable domain in full (rest from reference TRBV28 and TRBJ2-7): DVKVTQSSRYLVKRTGEKVFLECVQDMDHENMFWYRQDPGLGLRLIYFSYDVKMKEKGDIPEGYSVSREKKERFSLILESASTNQTSMYLCASRADRDEQYFGPGTRLTVT.

This chain joins TRBV5-4 and TRBJ2-1; D gene unclear. The CDR3 consists of 12 residues. Germline CDR1 reads SGHNT; CDR2 reads YYREEE (reference sequence). Trimming stripped 5 bases from V and 8 bases from J, with 11 bases between. CDR3 residues: CASSGSDYEQFF. CDR3 in DNA: TGTGCCAGCAGTGGATCAGACTATGAGCAGTTCTTC.

The chain employs TRBV5-6 and TRBJ2-7, with 11 bases matching TRBD1. The germline V gene has CDR1 SGHDT and CDR2 YYEEEE. The CDR3 consists of 16 residues. With V trimmed by 4 bases and J by 7 bases, 13 bases remained unmatched. The CDR3: CASSKEDRDRGREQYF. Written as DNA, the CDR3 is TGTGCCAGCAGCAAAGAAGATCGGGACAGGGGGAGGGAGCAGTACTTC.

CDR3 DNA: TGCGCCAGCAGCCCGAACGGGGGGGAGGGTGAAAAACTGTTTTTT. Translated, it gives CASSPNGGEGEKLFF. The chain has TRBV5-1 and TRBJ1-4, with D perhaps TRBD1 (5 bases). Trimming cost V 4 bases and J 7 bases, with 17 bases left between them. Germline V gene lookup returns CDR1 SGHRS and CDR2 YFSETQ. The CDR3 has 15 residues.

J is TRBJ2-3 and V is TRBV9; 7 bases are shared with TRBD1. Germline CDR1 reads SGDLS; CDR2 reads YYNGEE. The CDR3 consists of 16 residues. V lost 3 bases, J lost 4 bases, and 11 bases stayed unmatched. The CDR3 protein is CASSDVRDSASDTQYF. CDR3 sequence (DNA): TGTGCCAGCAGCGATGTCCGGGACAGTGCTTCAGATACGCAGTATTTT.